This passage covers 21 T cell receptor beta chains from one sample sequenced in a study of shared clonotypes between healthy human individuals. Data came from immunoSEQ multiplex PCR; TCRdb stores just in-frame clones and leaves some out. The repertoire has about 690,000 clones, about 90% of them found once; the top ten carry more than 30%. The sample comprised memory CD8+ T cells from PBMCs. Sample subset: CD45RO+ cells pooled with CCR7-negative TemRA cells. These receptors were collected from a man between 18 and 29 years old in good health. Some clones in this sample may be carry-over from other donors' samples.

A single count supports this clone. The CDR3 sequence: CASSPHASGIEQETQYF. In DNA, the CDR3 is TGTGCCAGTAGTCCGCACGCTAGCGGTATCGAACAAGAGACCCAGTACTTC. The V and J genes are TRBV19 and TRBJ2-5, with 7 bases that match TRBD2. Germline CDR1 reads LNHDA; CDR2 reads SQIVND (reference sequence). With V trimmed by 5 bases and J by 2 bases, 14 bases remained unmatched. This CDR3 is built from 17 residues.

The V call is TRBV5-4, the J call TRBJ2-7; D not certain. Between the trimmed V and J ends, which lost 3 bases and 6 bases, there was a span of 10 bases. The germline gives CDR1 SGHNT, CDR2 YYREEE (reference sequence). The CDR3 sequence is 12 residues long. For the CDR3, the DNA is TGTGCCAGCAGCTCACCAAACGGCGAGCAGTACTTC. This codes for CASSSPNGEQYF.

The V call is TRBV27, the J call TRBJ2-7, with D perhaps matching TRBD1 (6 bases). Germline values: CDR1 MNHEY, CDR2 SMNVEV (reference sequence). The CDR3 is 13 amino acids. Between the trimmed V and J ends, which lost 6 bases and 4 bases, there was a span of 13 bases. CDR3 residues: CASRPGAWYEQYF. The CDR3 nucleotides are TGTGCCAGCAGACCAGGGGCCTGGTACGAGCAGTACTTC.

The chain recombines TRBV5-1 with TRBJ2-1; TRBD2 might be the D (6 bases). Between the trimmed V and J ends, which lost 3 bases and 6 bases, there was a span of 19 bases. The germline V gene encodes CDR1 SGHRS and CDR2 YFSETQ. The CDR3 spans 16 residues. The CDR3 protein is CASSWTLGGVFNEQFF. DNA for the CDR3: TGCGCCAGCAGCTGGACTCTGGGGGGAGTTTTCAATGAGCAGTTCTTC. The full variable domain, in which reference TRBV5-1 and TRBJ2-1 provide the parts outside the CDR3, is KAGVTQTPRYLIKTRGQQVTLSCSPISGHRSVSWYQQTPGQGLQFLFEYFSETQRNKGNFPGRFSGRQFSNSRSEMNVSTLELGDSALYLCASSWTLGGVFNEQFFGPGTRLTVL.

The CDR3 here is CASVPPDQETQYF. CDR3 nucleotide sequence: TGTGCCAGCGTCCCTCCCGACCAAGAGACCCAGTACTTC. The J gene is TRBJ2-5, the V gene TRBV28, with D unclear. Germline V gives CDR1 MDHEN, CDR2 SYDVKM. The CDR3 runs to 13 residues. V was pared by 8 bases and J by 0 bases, with 10 bases between.

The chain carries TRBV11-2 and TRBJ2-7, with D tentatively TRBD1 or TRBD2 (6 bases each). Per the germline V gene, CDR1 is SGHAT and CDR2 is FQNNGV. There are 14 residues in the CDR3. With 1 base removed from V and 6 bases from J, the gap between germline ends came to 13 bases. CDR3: CASSLVGGRGEQYF. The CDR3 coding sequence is TGTGCCAGCAGCTTAGTGGGGGGCAGAGGCGAGCAGTACTTC.

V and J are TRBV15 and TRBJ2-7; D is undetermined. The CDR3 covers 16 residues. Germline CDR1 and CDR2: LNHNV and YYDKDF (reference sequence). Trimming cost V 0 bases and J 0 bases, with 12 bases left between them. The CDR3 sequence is CATSRDAAVRSYEQYF. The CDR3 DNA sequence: TGTGCCACCAGCAGAGACGCGGCCGTTCGCTCCTACGAGCAGTACTTC.

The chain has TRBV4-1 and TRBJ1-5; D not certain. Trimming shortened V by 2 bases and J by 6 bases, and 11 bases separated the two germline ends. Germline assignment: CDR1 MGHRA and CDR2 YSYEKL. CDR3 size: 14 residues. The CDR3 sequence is CASSQLPAAQPQHF. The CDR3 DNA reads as TGCGCCAGCAGCCAACTACCAGCGGCTCAGCCCCAGCATTTT.

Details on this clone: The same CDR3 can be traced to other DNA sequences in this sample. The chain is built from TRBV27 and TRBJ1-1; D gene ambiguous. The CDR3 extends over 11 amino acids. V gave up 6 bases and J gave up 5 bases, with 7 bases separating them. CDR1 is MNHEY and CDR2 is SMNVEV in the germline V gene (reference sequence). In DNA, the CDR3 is TGTGCCAGCAGCAGAGGGACTGAAGCTTTCTTT. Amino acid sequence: CASSRGTEAFF.

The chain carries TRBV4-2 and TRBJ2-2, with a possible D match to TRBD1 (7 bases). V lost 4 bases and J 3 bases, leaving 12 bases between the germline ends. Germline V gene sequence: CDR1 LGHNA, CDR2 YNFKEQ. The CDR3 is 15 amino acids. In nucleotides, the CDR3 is TGTGCCAGCAGCCGCGGGACAGTCTACACCGGGGAGCTGTTTTTT. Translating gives CASSRGTVYTGELFF.

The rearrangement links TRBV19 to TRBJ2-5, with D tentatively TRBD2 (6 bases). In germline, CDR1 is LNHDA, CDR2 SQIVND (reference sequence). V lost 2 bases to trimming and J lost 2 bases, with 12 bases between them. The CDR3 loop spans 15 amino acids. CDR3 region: CASSIMGGQQETQYF. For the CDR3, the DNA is TGTGCCAGTAGTATAATGGGGGGTCAGCAAGAGACCCAGTACTTC.

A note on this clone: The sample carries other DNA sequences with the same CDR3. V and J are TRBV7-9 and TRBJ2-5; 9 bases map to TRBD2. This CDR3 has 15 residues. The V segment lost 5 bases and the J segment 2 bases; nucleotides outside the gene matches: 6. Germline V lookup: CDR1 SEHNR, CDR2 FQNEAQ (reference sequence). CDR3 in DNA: TGTGCCAGCAGCCCCCCGGGACTAGCACAAGAGACCCAGTACTTC. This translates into CASSPPGLAQETQYF.

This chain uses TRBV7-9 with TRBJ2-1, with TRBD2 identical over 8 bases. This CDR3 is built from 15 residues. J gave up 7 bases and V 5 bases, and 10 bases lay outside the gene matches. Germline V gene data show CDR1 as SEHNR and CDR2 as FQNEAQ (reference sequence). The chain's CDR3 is CASSPRGTSLNEQFF. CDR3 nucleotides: TGTGCCAGCAGCCCAAGGGGGACTAGTCTAAATGAGCAGTTCTTC. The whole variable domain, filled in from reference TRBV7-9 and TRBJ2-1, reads DTGVSQNPRHKITKRGQNVTFRCDPISEHNRLYWYRQTLGQGPEFLTYFQNEAQLEKSRLLSDRFSAERPKGSFSTLEIQRTEQGDSAMYLCASSPRGTSLNEQFFGPGTRLTVL.

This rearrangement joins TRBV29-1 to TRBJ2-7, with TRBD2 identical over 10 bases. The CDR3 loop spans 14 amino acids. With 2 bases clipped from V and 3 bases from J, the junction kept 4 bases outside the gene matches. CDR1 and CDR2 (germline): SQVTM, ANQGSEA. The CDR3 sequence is CSVESSGSVYEQYF. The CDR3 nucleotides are TGCAGCGTTGAATCTAGCGGGAGTGTCTACGAGCAGTACTTC.

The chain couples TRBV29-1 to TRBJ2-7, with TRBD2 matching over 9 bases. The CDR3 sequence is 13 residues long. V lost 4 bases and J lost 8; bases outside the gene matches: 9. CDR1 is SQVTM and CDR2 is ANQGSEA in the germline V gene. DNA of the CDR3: TGCAGCGTTGTTGATAGCGGGAGAACTCAGCAGTACTTC. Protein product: CSVVDSGRTQQYF.

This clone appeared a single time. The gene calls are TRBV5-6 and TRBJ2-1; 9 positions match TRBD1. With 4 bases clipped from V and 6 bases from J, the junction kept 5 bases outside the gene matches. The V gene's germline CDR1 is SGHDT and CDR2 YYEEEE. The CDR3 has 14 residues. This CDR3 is CASSAPQGANEQFF. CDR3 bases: TGTGCCAGCAGCGCACCACAGGGGGCCAATGAGCAGTTCTTC.

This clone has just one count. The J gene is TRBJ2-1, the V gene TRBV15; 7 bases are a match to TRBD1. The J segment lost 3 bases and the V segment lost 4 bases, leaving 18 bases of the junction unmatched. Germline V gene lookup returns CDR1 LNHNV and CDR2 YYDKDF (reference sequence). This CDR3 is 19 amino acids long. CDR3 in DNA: TGTGCCACCAGCAACACCTTAGGGGGACGGGACAGCTACTACAATGAGCAGTTCTTC. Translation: CATSNTLGGRDSYYNEQFF.

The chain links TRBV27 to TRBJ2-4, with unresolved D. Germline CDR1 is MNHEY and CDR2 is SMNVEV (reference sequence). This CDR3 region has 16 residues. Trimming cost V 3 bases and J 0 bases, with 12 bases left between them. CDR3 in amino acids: CASSFRAELAKNIQYF. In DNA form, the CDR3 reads TGTGCCAGCAGTTTCCGGGCTGAACTAGCCAAAAACATTCAGTACTTC.

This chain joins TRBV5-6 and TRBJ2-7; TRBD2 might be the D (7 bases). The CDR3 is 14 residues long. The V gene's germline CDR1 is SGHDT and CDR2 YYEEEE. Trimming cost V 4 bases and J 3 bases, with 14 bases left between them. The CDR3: CASSGRGNLYEQYF. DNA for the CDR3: TGTGCCAGCAGCGGGAGGGGGAATCTCTACGAGCAGTACTTC.

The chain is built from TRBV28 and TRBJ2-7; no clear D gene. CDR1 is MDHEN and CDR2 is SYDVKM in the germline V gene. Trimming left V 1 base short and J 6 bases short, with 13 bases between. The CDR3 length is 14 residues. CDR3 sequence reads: CASSLSNRLGEQYF. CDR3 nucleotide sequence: TGTGCCAGCAGTTTATCAAATCGACTGGGCGAGCAGTACTTC.

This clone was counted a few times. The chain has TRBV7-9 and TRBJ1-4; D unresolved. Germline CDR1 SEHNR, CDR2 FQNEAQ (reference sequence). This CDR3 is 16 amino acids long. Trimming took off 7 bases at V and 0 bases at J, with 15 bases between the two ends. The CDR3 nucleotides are TGTGCCAGCAACCCGTGGGGTCAATCAACTAATGAAAAACTGTTTTTT. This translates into CASNPWGQSTNEKLFF. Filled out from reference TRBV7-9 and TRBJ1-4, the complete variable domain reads DTGVSQNPRHKITKRGQNVTFRCDPISEHNRLYWYRQTLGQGPEFLTYFQNEAQLEKSRLLSDRFSAERPKGSFSTLEIQRTEQGDSAMYLCASNPWGQSTNEKLFFGSGTQLSVL.